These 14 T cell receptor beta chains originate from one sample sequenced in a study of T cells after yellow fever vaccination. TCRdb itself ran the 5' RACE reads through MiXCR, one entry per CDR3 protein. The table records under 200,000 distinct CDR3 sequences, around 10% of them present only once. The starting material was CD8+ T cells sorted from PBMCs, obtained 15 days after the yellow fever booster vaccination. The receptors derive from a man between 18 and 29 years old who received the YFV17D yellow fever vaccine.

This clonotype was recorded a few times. CDR3 coding DNA: TGTGCCAGCAGCCCGCGGGGGGTGGCTGAAGCTTTCTTT. This sequence encodes CASSPRGVAEAFF. The chain carries TRBV9 and TRBJ1-1, with D perhaps matching TRBD1 (5 bases). The CDR3 runs to 13 residues. Trimming stripped 4 bases from V and 6 bases from J, with 13 bases between. Germline V gives CDR1 SGDLS, CDR2 YYNGEE.

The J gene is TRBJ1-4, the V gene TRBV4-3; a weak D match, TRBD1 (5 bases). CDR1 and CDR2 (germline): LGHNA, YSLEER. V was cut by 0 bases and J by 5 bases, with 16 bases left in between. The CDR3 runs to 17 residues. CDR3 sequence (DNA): TGCGCCAGCAGCCAAGAACGGCTTGGGGGGAGGAATGAAAAACTGTTTTTT. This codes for CASSQERLGGRNEKLFF.

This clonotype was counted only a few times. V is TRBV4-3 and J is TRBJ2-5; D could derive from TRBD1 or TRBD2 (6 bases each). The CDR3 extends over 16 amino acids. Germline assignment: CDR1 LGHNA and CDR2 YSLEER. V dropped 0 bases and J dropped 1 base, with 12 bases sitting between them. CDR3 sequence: CASSQDTGASQETQYF. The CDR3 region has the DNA TGCGCCAGCAGCCAAGATACGGGGGCCAGCCAAGAGACCCAGTACTTC.

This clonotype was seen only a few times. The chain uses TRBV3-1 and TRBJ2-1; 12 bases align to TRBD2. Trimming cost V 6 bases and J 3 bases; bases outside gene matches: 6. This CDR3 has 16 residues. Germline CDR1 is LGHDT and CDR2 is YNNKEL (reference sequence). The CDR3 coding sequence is TGTGCCAGCAGTCCAACTAGCGGGGGGCGCTACAATGAGCAGTTCTTC. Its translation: CASSPTSGGRYNEQFF.

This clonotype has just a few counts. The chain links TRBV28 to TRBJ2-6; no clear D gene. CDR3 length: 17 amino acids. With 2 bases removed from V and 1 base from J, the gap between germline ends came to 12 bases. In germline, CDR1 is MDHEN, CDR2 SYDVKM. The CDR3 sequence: CASSLGQVVSGANVLTF. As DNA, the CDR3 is TGTGCCAGCAGTTTAGGGCAGGTAGTGTCTGGGGCCAACGTCCTGACTTTC.

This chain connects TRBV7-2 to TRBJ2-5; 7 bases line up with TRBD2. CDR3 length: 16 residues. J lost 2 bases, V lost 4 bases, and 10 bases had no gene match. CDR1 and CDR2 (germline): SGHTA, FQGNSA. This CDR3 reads CASSSLGLDLQETQYF. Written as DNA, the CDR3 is TGTGCCAGCAGCTCCCTAGGACTAGACCTACAAGAGACCCAGTACTTC. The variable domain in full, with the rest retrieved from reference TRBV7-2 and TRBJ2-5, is GAGVSQSPSNKVTEKGKDVELRCDPISGHTALYWYRQSLGQGLEFLIYFQGNSAPDKSGLPSDRFSAERTGGSVSTLTIQRTQQEDSAVYLCASSSLGLDLQETQYFGPGTRLLVL.

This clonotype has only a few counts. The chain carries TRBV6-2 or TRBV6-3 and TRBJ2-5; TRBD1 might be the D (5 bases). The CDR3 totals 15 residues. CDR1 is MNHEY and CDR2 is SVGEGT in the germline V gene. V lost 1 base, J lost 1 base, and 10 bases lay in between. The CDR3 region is CASSYWAGLQETQYF. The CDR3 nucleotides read TGTGCCAGCAGTTACTGGGCAGGGCTCCAAGAGACCCAGTACTTC.

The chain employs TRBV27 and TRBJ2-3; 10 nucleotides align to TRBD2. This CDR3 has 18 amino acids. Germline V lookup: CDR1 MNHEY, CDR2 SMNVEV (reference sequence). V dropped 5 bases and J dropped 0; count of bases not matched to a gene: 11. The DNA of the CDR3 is TGTGCCAGCAGTATGGTAGCGGGGGGCTTACTTAGCACAGATACGCAGTATTTT. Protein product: CASSMVAGGLLSTDTQYF.

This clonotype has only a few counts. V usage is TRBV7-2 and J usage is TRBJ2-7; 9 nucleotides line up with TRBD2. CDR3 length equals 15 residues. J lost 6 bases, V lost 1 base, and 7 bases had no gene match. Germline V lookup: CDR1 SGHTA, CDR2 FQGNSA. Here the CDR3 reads CASSLGLAGTSEQYV. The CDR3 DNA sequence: TGTGCCAGCAGCTTAGGGCTAGCGGGGACTTCCGAGCAGTACGTC.

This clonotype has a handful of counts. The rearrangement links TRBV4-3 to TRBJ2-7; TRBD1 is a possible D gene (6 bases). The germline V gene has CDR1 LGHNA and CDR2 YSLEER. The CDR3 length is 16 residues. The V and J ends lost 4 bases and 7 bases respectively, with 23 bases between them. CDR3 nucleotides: TGCGCCAGCAGCCGCGGATTGGGGGCAAGCGTACATGAGCAGTACTTC. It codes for CASSRGLGASVHEQYF.

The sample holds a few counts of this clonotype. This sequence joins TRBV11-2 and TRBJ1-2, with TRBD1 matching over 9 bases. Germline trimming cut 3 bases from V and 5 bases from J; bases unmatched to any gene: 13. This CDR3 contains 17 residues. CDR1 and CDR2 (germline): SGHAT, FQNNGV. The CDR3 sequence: CASSFSPGTGITYGYTF. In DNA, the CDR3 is TGTGCCAGCAGCTTCTCCCCCGGGACAGGGATAACGTATGGCTACACCTTC.

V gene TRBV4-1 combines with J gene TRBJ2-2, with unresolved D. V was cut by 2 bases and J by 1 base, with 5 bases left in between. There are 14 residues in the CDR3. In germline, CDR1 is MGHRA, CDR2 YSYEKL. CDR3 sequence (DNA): TGCGCCAGCAGCCAACATCGGAACACCGGGGAGCTGTTTTTT. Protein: CASSQHRNTGELFF.

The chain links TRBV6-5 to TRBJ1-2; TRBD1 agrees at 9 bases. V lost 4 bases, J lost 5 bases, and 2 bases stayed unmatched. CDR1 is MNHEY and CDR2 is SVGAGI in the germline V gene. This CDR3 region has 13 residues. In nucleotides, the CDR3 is TGTGCCAGCAGTTCACAGGGGGCATATGGCTACACCTTC. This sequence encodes CASSSQGAYGYTF.

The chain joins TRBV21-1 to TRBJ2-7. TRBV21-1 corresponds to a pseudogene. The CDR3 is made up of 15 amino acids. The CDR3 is CARSSVEDTSYEQYF. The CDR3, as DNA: TGTGCCCGCTCTTCGGTTGAGGATACGTCCTACGAGCAGTACTTC.